A selection of T cell receptor beta chains follows, all from one sample in a study of cytomegalovirus exposure and HLA in healthy donors. The data were produced by immunoSEQ multiplex PCR, yet TCRdb's version contains in-frame clones alone and is incomplete. Here the sample spans approximately 110,000 clones, over 75% being singletons. The sequenced sample consisted of PBMCs. Receptor source: a woman aged 40 to 50 in good health and CMV-seropositive. CDR3s include the opening cysteine and the closing phenylalanine or tryptophan. Fields, in order: V gene, clone size, D gene, J gene, CDR3 DNA, CDR3 protein. The D gene is left open where the match is weak. Size is stated for part of the rows, as once, few or many counts, or as a class when the clone is expanded.

V gene: TRBV7-6
clone size: .
D gene: .
J gene: TRBJ2-5
CDR3 DNA: TGTGCCAGCAGCCCGTACCCCTTCGGGACAAAAGAGACCCAGTACTTC
CDR3 protein: CASSPYPFGTKETQYF

V gene: TRBV7-9
clone size: .
D gene: TRBD1
J gene: TRBJ1-5
CDR3 DNA: TGTGCCAGCAGCTTGGACAGGGAGGTTCAGCCCCAGCATTTT
CDR3 protein: CASSLDREVQPQHF

V gene: TRBV28
clone size: .
D gene: .
J gene: TRBJ2-7
CDR3 DNA: TGTGCCAGCAGCTTCGAGGGGGAACACGAGCAGTACTTC
CDR3 protein: CASSFEGEHEQYF

V gene: TRBV7-9
clone size: once
D gene: .
J gene: TRBJ1-4
CDR3 DNA: TGTGCCAGCAGCTTATGGTCTGGGGCAGAAAAACTGTTTTTT
CDR3 protein: CASSLWSGAEKLFF

V gene: TRBV9
clone size: .
D gene: .
J gene: TRBJ1-1
CDR3 DNA: TGTGCCAGCAGCGTAGAGGTGGGGGGGGACACTGAAGCTTTCTTT
CDR3 protein: CASSVEVGGDTEAFF

V gene: TRBV6-1
clone size: few
D gene: .
J gene: TRBJ1-2
CDR3 DNA: TGTGCCAGCAGTGGCCCTGGGACACCCTTTAACTATGGCTACACCTTC
CDR3 protein: CASSGPGTPFNYGYTF

V gene: TRBV5-1
clone size: .
D gene: TRBD2
J gene: TRBJ2-3
CDR3 DNA: TGCGCCAGCAGCTCCCGGTGGGCCCCTCGTAGCGGGGGGACAGATACGCAGTATTTT
CDR3 protein: CASSSRWAPRSGGTDTQYF

V gene: TRBV5-1
clone size: few
D gene: .
J gene: TRBJ2-3
CDR3 DNA: TGCGCCAGCAGCTCGGCCTGGGCGGATACGCAGTATTTT
CDR3 protein: CASSSAWADTQYF

V gene: TRBV28
clone size: .
D gene: TRBD1
J gene: TRBJ1-5
CDR3 DNA: TGTGCCAGCAGTACGGGGACAGGGGAGAATCAGCCCCAGCATTTT
CDR3 protein: CASSTGTGENQPQHF

V gene: TRBV7-8
clone size: .
D gene: .
J gene: TRBJ2-7
CDR3 DNA: TGTGCCAGCAGCCTTCCCCGATTGCAGGGGAACACCTACGAGCAGTACTTC
CDR3 protein: CASSLPRLQGNTYEQYF

V gene: TRBV28
clone size: .
D gene: TRBD1
J gene: TRBJ1-2
CDR3 DNA: TGTGCCAGCACCTCCCAGGGGGACTATGGCTACACCTTC
CDR3 protein: CASTSQGDYGYTF

V gene: TRBV18
clone size: .
D gene: .
J gene: TRBJ2-7
CDR3 DNA: TGTGCCAGCTCACCACTTCAGGGTGGCTCCTACGAGCAGTACTTC
CDR3 protein: CASSPLQGGSYEQYF

V gene: TRBV11-2
clone size: .
D gene: TRBD2
J gene: TRBJ2-7
CDR3 DNA: TGTGCCAGCAGCACCCAAGCGGGAACCTACGAGCAGTACTTC
CDR3 protein: CASSTQAGTYEQYF

V gene: TRBV9
clone size: .
D gene: .
J gene: TRBJ1-3
CDR3 DNA: TGTGCCAGCAGCAACCGACTGACTCACTCTGGAAACACCATATATTTT
CDR3 protein: CASSNRLTHSGNTIYF

V gene: TRBV29-1
clone size: .
D gene: TRBD1
J gene: TRBJ2-3
CDR3 DNA: TGCAGCGTAACAGGCGGACAGGGGAGCACAGATACGCAGTATTTT
CDR3 protein: CSVTGGQGSTDTQYF

V gene: TRBV28
clone size: .
D gene: .
J gene: TRBJ2-1
CDR3 DNA: TGTGCCAGCAGGCGAGTACTTTACAATGAGCAGTTCTTC
CDR3 protein: CASRRVLYNEQFF

V gene: TRBV7-9
clone size: .
D gene: .
J gene: TRBJ1-6
CDR3 DNA: TGTGCCAGCAGCTTAATATTCCCCCTCCACTTT
CDR3 protein: CASSLIFPLHF

V gene: TRBV6-6
clone size: .
D gene: .
J gene: TRBJ2-7
CDR3 DNA: TGTGCCAGCAGTTACTCAGAGACATTTTACGAGCAGTACTTC
CDR3 protein: CASSYSETFYEQYF

V gene: TRBV29-1
clone size: .
D gene: .
J gene: TRBJ2-3
CDR3 DNA: TGCAGCGTCACAGGGCAAGACACAGATACGCAGTATTTT
CDR3 protein: CSVTGQDTDTQYF

V gene: TRBV6-6
clone size: .
D gene: TRBD2
J gene: TRBJ2-1
CDR3 DNA: TGTGCCAGCAGCCTCCGGACTAGCGGATACAATGAGCAGTTCTTC
CDR3 protein: CASSLRTSGYNEQFF

V gene: TRBV20-1
clone size: .
D gene: .
J gene: TRBJ2-7
CDR3 DNA: TGCAGTGCTAGTGTCCGCTACGAGCAGTACTTC
CDR3 protein: CSASVRYEQYF

V gene: TRBV9
clone size: .
D gene: .
J gene: TRBJ2-7
CDR3 DNA: TGTGCCAGCAGCGTAGGGGCCTCCTACGAGCAGTACTTC
CDR3 protein: CASSVGASYEQYF

V gene: TRBV6-5
clone size: .
D gene: TRBD1
J gene: TRBJ1-5
CDR3 DNA: TGTGCCAGCGGGACAGGCAATCAGCCCCAGCATTTT
CDR3 protein: CASGTGNQPQHF

V gene: TRBV5-1
clone size: .
D gene: .
J gene: TRBJ2-2
CDR3 DNA: TGCGCCAGCAGCTTGGAGGCAGGGGTTGGGTACGGCGAATACACCGGGGAGCTGTTTTTT
CDR3 protein: CASSLEAGVGYGEYTGELFF

V gene: TRBV29-1
clone size: .
D gene: .
J gene: TRBJ1-2
CDR3 DNA: TGCAGCGTTGGCACTGATACGATCTATGGCTACACCTTC
CDR3 protein: CSVGTDTIYGYTF

V gene: TRBV11-2
clone size: .
D gene: TRBD1
J gene: TRBJ1-2
CDR3 DNA: TGTGCCAGCAGCTTAGATGGGGCAGGGGGTGGCTACACCTTC
CDR3 protein: CASSLDGAGGGYTF

V gene: TRBV7-9
clone size: .
D gene: TRBD1
J gene: TRBJ2-1
CDR3 DNA: TGTGCCAGCAGCCCCCCGGGACAGGCTTTGAGCAATGAGCAGTTCTTC
CDR3 protein: CASSPPGQALSNEQFF

V gene: TRBV9
clone size: .
D gene: TRBD1
J gene: TRBJ1-3
CDR3 DNA: TGTGCCAGCAGCGCCTCGGGACAGGCATACTCTGGAAACACCATATATTTT
CDR3 protein: CASSASGQAYSGNTIYF

V gene: TRBV10-3
clone size: .
D gene: .
J gene: TRBJ2-7
CDR3 DNA: TGTGCCATACGTGGGAGCCACTACGAGCAGTACTTC
CDR3 protein: CAIRGSHYEQYF

V gene: TRBV5-1
clone size: few
D gene: .
J gene: TRBJ2-7
CDR3 DNA: TGCGCCAGCAGCTGGGGGCTAGCGGACAGCTCCTACGAGCAGTACTTC
CDR3 protein: CASSWGLADSSYEQYF

V gene: TRBV10-1
clone size: .
D gene: .
J gene: TRBJ1-4
CDR3 DNA: TGCGCCAGCAGTAGCCCGATGAATGAAAAACTGTTTTTT
CDR3 protein: CASSSPMNEKLFF

V gene: TRBV6-4
clone size: .
D gene: TRBD2
J gene: TRBJ2-1
CDR3 DNA: TGTGCCAGCAGTGACGGAGCGGGAGGATTCGATGAGCAGTTCTTC
CDR3 protein: CASSDGAGGFDEQFF

V gene: TRBV19
clone size: .
D gene: TRBD2
J gene: TRBJ2-3
CDR3 DNA: TGTGCCAGTAGTATAGGGCCTAGCGGCGGCACAGATACGCAGTATTTT
CDR3 protein: CASSIGPSGGTDTQYF

V gene: TRBV27
clone size: few
D gene: TRBD1
J gene: TRBJ1-2
CDR3 DNA: TGTGCCAGCAGCCGTCCCGGGACAGGGGATTTTAAGGGCTACACCTTC
CDR3 protein: CASSRPGTGDFKGYTF

V gene: TRBV11-2
clone size: .
D gene: .
J gene: TRBJ2-7
CDR3 DNA: TGTGCCAGCAGCTCCGGGTACGAGCAGTACTTC
CDR3 protein: CASSSGYEQYF

V gene: TRBV4-2
clone size: .
D gene: TRBD2
J gene: TRBJ2-1
CDR3 DNA: TGTGCCAGCAGCCAAGGTCCGGCTAGCGGGGGTAAAGGAGCCTACAATGAGCAGTTCTTC
CDR3 protein: CASSQGPASGGKGAYNEQFF

V gene: TRBV19
clone size: .
D gene: .
J gene: TRBJ2-7
CDR3 DNA: TGTGCCAGTAGTATCCGCGGGGAGGAGTCGGAGCAGTACTTC
CDR3 protein: CASSIRGEESEQYF

V gene: TRBV28
clone size: .
D gene: TRBD2
J gene: TRBJ2-7
CDR3 DNA: TGTGCCAGCAGTCTCCTTTTGTTAGCGGGGGCTACCTACGAGCAGTACTTC
CDR3 protein: CASSLLLLAGATYEQYF

V gene: TRBV7-2
clone size: .
D gene: TRBD2
J gene: TRBJ2-3
CDR3 DNA: TGTGCCAGCAGCCTTAGCGGGAGGGATACGCAGTATTTT
CDR3 protein: CASSLSGRDTQYF

V gene: TRBV4-2
clone size: .
D gene: .
J gene: TRBJ2-7
CDR3 DNA: TGTGCCAGCAGCCAAGATGGCGGCTACGAGCAGTACTTC
CDR3 protein: CASSQDGGYEQYF

V gene: TRBV25-1
clone size: once
D gene: .
J gene: TRBJ2-5
CDR3 DNA: TGTGCCAGCAGTGAAGGATGGAGGGATCAAGAGACCCAGTACTTC
CDR3 protein: CASSEGWRDQETQYF

V gene: TRBV27
clone size: .
D gene: TRBD2
J gene: TRBJ2-1
CDR3 DNA: TGTGCCAGCAGTTTAAGGACTAGCGCTAGGCTAAGCTCCTACAATGAGCAGTTCTTC
CDR3 protein: CASSLRTSARLSSYNEQFF

V gene: TRBV7-7
clone size: .
D gene: .
J gene: TRBJ2-5
CDR3 DNA: TGTGCTAGCAGCTTAGACAGATACCTGTCCCAGTACTTC
CDR3 protein: CASSLDRYLSQYF

V gene: TRBV13
clone size: .
D gene: TRBD1
J gene: TRBJ2-7
CDR3 DNA: TGTGCCAGCAGCTCGACAGGGGCCTACGAGCAGTACTTC
CDR3 protein: CASSSTGAYEQYF

V gene: TRBV4-1
clone size: .
D gene: .
J gene: TRBJ2-2
CDR3 DNA: TGCGCCAGCAGCCAGCGGGTGGCCGGGGAGCTGTTTTTT
CDR3 protein: CASSQRVAGELFF

V gene: TRBV11-2
clone size: .
D gene: .
J gene: TRBJ1-1
CDR3 DNA: TGTGCCAGCAGCCTAGCGGGGGTCCTGAACACTGAAGCTTTCTTT
CDR3 protein: CASSLAGVLNTEAFF

V gene: TRBV18
clone size: .
D gene: TRBD1
J gene: TRBJ2-5
CDR3 DNA: TGTGCCAGCTCACCGACAGGGTTTGGAGAGACCCAGTACTTC
CDR3 protein: CASSPTGFGETQYF

V gene: TRBV5-4
clone size: few
D gene: TRBD1
J gene: TRBJ2-2
CDR3 DNA: TGTGCCAGCAGCTTGGGGCTCCGGACAGGGGACAACACCGGGGAGCTGTTTTTT
CDR3 protein: CASSLGLRTGDNTGELFF

V gene: TRBV19
clone size: .
D gene: .
J gene: TRBJ2-5
CDR3 DNA: TGTGCCAGTAGTCTCGGACATTGGAACCAAGAGACCCAGTACTTC
CDR3 protein: CASSLGHWNQETQYF

V gene: TRBV10-1
clone size: .
D gene: .
J gene: TRBJ1-1
CDR3 DNA: TGCGCCGCACCTACGACAGTAGCCCCACCCGGACATTTGTGCACTGAAGCTTTCTTT
CDR3 protein: CAAPTTVAPPGHLCTEAFF

V gene: TRBV28
clone size: once
D gene: TRBD1
J gene: TRBJ2-7
CDR3 DNA: TGTGCCAGCAGCCTCGACAGGGGTCGAGAGCAGTACTTC
CDR3 protein: CASSLDRGREQYF

V gene: TRBV4-1
clone size: .
D gene: .
J gene: TRBJ1-4
CDR3 DNA: TGCGCCAGCAGCCGGACCGGACAGATGATTCGAGGCAGTGAAAAACTGTTTTTT
CDR3 protein: CASSRTGQMIRGSEKLFF